These T cell receptor beta chains were read from a single sample in a study of CD8 T cells in Susac syndrome. Each CDR3 protein gets one entry after TCRdb re-called the immunoSEQ multiplex PCR reads with MiXCR. The sample lists 75,000 to 80,000 distinct CDR3 sequences; roughly 94% were seen once. Source material: CD8+ T cells from PBMCs. Every receptor here comes from a human donor with Susac syndrome. The CDR3 runs from the conserved cysteine through the conserved F or W. The D gene is left open where the match is weak. Not every row has a clone size; where given, it reads once, few, many or a size class.

D gene: .; clone size: .; J gene: TRBJ2-1; V gene: TRBV11-2; CDR3 protein: CASSSPGDEQFF; CDR3 DNA: TGTGCCAGCAGCTCGCCAGGGGATGAGCAGTTCTTC
D gene: .; clone size: few; J gene: TRBJ2-7; V gene: TRBV3-1; CDR3 protein: CASSQDRGSSYEQYF; CDR3 DNA: TGTGCCAGCAGCCAAGATCGGGGGAGCTCCTACGAGCAGTACTTC
D gene: .; clone size: .; J gene: TRBJ2-1; V gene: TRBV9; CDR3 protein: CASSVDGGGLLSNEQFF; CDR3 DNA: TGTGCCAGCAGCGTAGATGGGGGGGGCCTTCTTTCCAATGAGCAGTTCTTC
D gene: .; clone size: .; J gene: TRBJ1-1; V gene: TRBV5-1; CDR3 protein: CASSLRAENTEAFF; CDR3 DNA: TGCGCCAGCAGCCTCAGGGCGGAGAACACTGAAGCTTTCTTT
D gene: .; clone size: .; J gene: TRBJ2-3; V gene: TRBV6-1; CDR3 protein: CASSAVWGARDTQYF; CDR3 DNA: TGTGCCAGCAGTGCTGTCTGGGGGGCCAGAGATACGCAGTATTTT
D gene: .; clone size: once; J gene: TRBJ2-1; V gene: TRBV21-1; CDR3 protein: CASSKEDRENEQFF; CDR3 DNA: TGTGCCAGCAGCAAAGAGGACAGGGAAAATGAGCAGTTCTTC
D gene: TRBD1; clone size: .; J gene: TRBJ2-7; V gene: TRBV7-4; CDR3 protein: CASSSRGHYF; CDR3 DNA: TGTGCCAGCAGCTCCAGGGGGCACTACTTC
D gene: TRBD1; clone size: .; J gene: TRBJ1-2; V gene: TRBV28; CDR3 protein: CATDQGVDYGYTF; CDR3 DNA: TGTGCCACCGATCAGGGGGTCGACTATGGCTACACCTTC
D gene: .; clone size: .; J gene: TRBJ2-7; V gene: TRBV7-6; CDR3 protein: CASSSRDSPSYEQYF; CDR3 DNA: TGTGCCAGCAGCTCCCGGGACTCACCCTCCTACGAGCAGTACTTC
D gene: TRBD1; clone size: .; J gene: TRBJ2-3; V gene: TRBV28; CDR3 protein: CASSHGTGGTTDTQYF; CDR3 DNA: TGTGCCAGCAGTCACGGGACAGGGGGAACCACAGATACGCAGTATTTT
D gene: .; clone size: .; J gene: TRBJ2-5; V gene: TRBV20-1; CDR3 protein: CSASGRGSEETQYF; CDR3 DNA: TGCAGTGCTTCTGGCCGGGGTAGTGAGGAGACCCAGTACTTC
D gene: .; clone size: .; J gene: TRBJ1-1; V gene: TRBV20-1; CDR3 protein: CSARELGAEAFF; CDR3 DNA: TGCAGTGCTAGAGAACTGGGAGCTGAAGCTTTCTTT
D gene: .; clone size: .; J gene: TRBJ1-1; V gene: TRBV19; CDR3 protein: CASSIALDRNTEAFF; CDR3 DNA: TGTGCCAGTAGTATAGCACTCGACCGGAACACTGAAGCTTTCTTT
D gene: .; clone size: .; J gene: TRBJ2-1; V gene: TRBV27; CDR3 protein: CASSLGLEQFF; CDR3 DNA: TGTGCCAGCAGTCTAGGACTCGAGCAGTTCTTC
D gene: TRBD2; clone size: .; J gene: TRBJ2-7; V gene: TRBV9; CDR3 protein: CASGIAGEQYF; CDR3 DNA: TGTGCCAGCGGCATAGCGGGCGAGCAGTACTTC
D gene: TRBD1; clone size: .; J gene: TRBJ2-1; V gene: TRBV5-4; CDR3 protein: CASSLGTGEQFF; CDR3 DNA: TGTGCCAGCAGCTTGGGGACAGGCGAGCAGTTCTTC
D gene: TRBD1; clone size: .; J gene: TRBJ1-1; V gene: TRBV29-1; CDR3 protein: CSVSTAGTAVNEVAFF; CDR3 DNA: TGCAGCGTCTCCACCGCCGGGACAGCGGTCAACGAGGTGGCTTTCTTT
D gene: TRBD2; clone size: .; J gene: TRBJ2-3; V gene: TRBV28; CDR3 protein: CASSSLAGGLQQLLLPSTDTQYF; CDR3 DNA: TGTGCCAGCAGTTCGTTAGCGGGGGGGCTACAGCAACTACTTCTACCTAGCACAGATACGCAGTATTTT